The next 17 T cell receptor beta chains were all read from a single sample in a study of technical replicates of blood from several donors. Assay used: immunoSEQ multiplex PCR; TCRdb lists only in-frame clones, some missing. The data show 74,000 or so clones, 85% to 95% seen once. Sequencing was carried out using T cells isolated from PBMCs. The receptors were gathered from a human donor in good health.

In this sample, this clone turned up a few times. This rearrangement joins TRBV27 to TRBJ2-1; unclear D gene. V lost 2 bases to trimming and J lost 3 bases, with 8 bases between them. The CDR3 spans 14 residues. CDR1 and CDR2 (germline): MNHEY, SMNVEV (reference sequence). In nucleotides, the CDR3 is TGTGCCAGCAGTTTAATTGGTAGCTACAATGAGCAGTTCTTC. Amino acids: CASSLIGSYNEQFF.

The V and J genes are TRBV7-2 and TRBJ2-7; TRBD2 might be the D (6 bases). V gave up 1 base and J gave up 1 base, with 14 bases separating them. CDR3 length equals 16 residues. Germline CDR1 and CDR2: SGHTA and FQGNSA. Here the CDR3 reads CASSLVRLVVSYEQYF. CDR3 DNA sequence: TGTGCCAGCAGCTTAGTTAGACTAGTCGTATCCTACGAGCAGTACTTC.

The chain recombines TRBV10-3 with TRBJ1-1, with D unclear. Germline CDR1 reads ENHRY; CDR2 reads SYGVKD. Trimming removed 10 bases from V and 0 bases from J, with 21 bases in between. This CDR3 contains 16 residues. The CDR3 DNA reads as TGTGCCAGTACTAGGGCGAGATCGTCCCTGAACACTGAAGCTTTCTTT. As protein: CASTRARSSLNTEAFF.

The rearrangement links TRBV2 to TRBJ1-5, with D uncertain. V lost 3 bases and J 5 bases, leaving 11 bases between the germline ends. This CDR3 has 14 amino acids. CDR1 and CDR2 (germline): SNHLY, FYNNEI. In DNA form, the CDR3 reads TGTGCCAGCAGTGATATGACTCCTGATCAGCCCCAGCATTTT. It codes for CASSDMTPDQPQHF.

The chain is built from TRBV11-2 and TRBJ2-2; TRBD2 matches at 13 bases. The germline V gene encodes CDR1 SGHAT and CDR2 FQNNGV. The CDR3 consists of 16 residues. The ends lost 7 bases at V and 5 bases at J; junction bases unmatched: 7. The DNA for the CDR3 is TGTGCCAGCAAGGGACTAGCGGGAAGGAGGACCGGGGAGCTGTTTTTT. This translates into CASKGLAGRRTGELFF. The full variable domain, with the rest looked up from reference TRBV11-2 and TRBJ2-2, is EAGVAQSPRYKIIEKRQSVAFWCNPISGHATLYWYQQILGQGPKLLIQFQNNGVVDDSQLPKDRFSAERLKGVDSTLKIQPAKLEDSAVYLCASKGLAGRRTGELFFGEGSRLTVL.

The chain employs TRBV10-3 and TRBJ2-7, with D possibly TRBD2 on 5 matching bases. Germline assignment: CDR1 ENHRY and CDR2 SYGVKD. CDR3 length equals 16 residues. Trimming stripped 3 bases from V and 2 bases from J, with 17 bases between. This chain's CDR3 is CAISDGNSVSPYEQYF. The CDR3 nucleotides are TGTGCCATCAGTGATGGGAATAGCGTGTCGCCCTACGAGCAGTACTTC.

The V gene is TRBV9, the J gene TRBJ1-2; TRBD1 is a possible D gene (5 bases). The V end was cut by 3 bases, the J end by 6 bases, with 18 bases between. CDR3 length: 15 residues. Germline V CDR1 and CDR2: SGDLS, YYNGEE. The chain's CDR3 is CASSAPGHLRDGYTF. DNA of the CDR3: TGTGCCAGCAGCGCCCCAGGACACCTTAGAGATGGCTACACCTTC.

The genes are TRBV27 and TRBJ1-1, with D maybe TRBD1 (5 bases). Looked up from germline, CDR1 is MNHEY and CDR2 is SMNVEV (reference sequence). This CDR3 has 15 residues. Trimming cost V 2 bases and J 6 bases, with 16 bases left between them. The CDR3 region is CASSLTLGGGSEAFF. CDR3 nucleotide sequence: TGTGCCAGCAGTTTAACCCTTGGGGGAGGGTCTGAAGCTTTCTTT.

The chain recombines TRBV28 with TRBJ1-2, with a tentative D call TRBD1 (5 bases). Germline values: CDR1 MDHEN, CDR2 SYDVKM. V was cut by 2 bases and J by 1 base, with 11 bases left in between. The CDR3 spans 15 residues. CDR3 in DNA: TGTGCCAGCAGTTTAACGGGGGGGATTAACTATGGCTACACCTTC. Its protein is CASSLTGGINYGYTF.

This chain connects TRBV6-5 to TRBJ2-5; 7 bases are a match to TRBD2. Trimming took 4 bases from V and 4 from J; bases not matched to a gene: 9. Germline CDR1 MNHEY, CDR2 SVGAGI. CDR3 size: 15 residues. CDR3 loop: CASSSGAGEGETQYF. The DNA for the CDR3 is TGTGCCAGCAGTTCCGGGGCGGGAGAGGGAGAGACCCAGTACTTC.

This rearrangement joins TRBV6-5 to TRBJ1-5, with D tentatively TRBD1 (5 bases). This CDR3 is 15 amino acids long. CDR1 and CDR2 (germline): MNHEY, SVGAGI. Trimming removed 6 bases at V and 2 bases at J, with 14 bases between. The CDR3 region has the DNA TGTGCCAGCAGCGATTCAGGGTATGGCAATCAGCCCCAGCATTTT. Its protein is CASSDSGYGNQPQHF.

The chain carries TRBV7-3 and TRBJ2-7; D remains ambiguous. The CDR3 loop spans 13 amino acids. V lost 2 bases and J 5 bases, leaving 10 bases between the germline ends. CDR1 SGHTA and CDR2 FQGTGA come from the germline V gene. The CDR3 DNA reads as TGTGCCAGCAGCTTATTTTCGGTTGACGAGCAGTACTTC. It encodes CASSLFSVDEQYF.

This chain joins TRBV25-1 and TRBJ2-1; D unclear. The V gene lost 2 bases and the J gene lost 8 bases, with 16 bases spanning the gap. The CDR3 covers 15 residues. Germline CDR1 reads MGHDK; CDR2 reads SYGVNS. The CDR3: CASSEESSYSHEQFF. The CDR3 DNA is TGTGCCAGCAGTGAAGAGTCGTCTTATTCGCATGAGCAGTTCTTC. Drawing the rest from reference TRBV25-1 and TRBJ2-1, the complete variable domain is EADIYQTPRYLVIGTGKKITLECSQTMGHDKMYWYQQDPGMELHLIHYSYGVNSTEKGDLSSESTVSRIRTEHFPLTLESARPSHTSQYLCASSEESSYSHEQFFGPGTRLTVL.

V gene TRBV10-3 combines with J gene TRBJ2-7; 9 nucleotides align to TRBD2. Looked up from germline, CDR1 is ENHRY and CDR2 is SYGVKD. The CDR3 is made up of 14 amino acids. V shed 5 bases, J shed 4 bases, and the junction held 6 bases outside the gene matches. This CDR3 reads CAISPAGGVYEQYF. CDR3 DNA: TGTGCCATCAGTCCAGCGGGAGGCGTTTACGAGCAGTACTTC.

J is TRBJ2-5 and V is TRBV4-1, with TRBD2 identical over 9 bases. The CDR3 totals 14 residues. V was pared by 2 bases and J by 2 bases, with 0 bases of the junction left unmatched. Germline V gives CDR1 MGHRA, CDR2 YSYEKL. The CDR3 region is CASSQLAGQETQYF. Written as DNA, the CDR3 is TGCGCCAGCAGCCAACTAGCGGGGCAAGAGACCCAGTACTTC.

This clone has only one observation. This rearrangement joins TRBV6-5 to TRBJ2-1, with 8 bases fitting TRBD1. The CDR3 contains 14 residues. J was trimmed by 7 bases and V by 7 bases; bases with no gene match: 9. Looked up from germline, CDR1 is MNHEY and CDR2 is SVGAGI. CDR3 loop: CASTKAQGVNEQFF. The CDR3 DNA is TGTGCCAGCACGAAGGCACAGGGGGTTAATGAGCAGTTCTTC.

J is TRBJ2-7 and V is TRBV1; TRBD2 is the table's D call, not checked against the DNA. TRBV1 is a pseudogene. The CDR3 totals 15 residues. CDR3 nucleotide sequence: TGCACCAGCGTTCGGACCGGGACTAGGAGTGACGAGCAGTACTTC. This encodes CTSVRTGTRSDEQYF.